This T cell receptor (beta chain) was found in a study of blood T cell repertoires in COVID-19. The data were produced by immunoSEQ multiplex PCR, yet TCRdb's version contains in-frame clones alone and is incomplete. The sample has over 250,000 clones, roughly 80% seen once. This clone was counted many times. Trimming took 4 bases from V and 0 from J, leaving 13 bases between them. Germline lookup yields CDR1 SNHLY and CDR2 FYNNEI. CDR3 length equals 16 residues. Material for sequencing was PBMCs or T cells enriched from blood (not recorded which). The TCR originated in a middle-aged man who had been exposed to COVID-19. This rearrangement joins TRBV2 to TRBJ1-3; the D gene is possibly TRBD1 (5 bases). The CDR3 here is CASSARGGVSGNTIYF. As DNA, the CDR3 is TGTGCCAGCAGTGCGAGGGGAGGGGTCTCTGGAAACACCATATATTTT.